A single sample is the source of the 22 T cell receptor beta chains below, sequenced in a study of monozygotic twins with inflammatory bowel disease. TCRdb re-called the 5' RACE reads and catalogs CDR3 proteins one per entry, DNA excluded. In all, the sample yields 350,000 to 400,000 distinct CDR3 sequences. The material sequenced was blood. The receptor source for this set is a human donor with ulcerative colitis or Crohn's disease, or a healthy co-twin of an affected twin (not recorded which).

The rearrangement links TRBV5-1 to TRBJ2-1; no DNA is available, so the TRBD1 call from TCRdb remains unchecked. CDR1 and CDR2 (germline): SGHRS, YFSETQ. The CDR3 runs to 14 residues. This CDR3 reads CASSGGPSYNEQFF. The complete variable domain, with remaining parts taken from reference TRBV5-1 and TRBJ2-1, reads KAGVTQTPRYLIKTRGQQVTLSCSPISGHRSVSWYQQTPGQGLQFLFEYFSETQRNKGNFPGRFSGRQFSNSRSEMNVSTLELGDSALYLCASSGGPSYNEQFFGPGTRLTVL.

The CDR3 is CSARDWVGEGSYEQYF. The rearrangement joins TRBV20-1 to TRBJ2-7; TCRdb designates TRBD2, a call that cannot be tested without DNA. Per the germline V gene, CDR1 is DFQATT and CDR2 is SNEGSKA (reference sequence). The CDR3 is made up of 16 amino acids.

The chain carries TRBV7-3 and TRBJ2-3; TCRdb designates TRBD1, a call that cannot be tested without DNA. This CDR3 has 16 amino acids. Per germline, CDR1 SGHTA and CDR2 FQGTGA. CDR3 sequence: CASSSGKGAGTDTQYF.

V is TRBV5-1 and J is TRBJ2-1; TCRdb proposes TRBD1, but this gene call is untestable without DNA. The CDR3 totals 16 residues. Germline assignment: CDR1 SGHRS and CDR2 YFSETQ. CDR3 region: CASSFTAGVSYNEQFF.

CDR3 in amino acids: CASSPQPSYEQYF. The rearrangement joins TRBV18 to TRBJ2-7. From germline, CDR1 is KGHSH and CDR2 LQKENI. CDR3 size: 13 residues.

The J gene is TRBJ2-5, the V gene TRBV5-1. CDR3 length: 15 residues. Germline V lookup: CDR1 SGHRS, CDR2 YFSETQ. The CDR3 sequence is CASSLGFGEQETQYF.

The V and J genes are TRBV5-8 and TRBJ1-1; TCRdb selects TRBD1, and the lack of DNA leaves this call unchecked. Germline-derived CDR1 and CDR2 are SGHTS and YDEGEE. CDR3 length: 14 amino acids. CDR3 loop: CVARGARMNTEAFF. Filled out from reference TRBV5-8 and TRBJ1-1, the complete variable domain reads EAGVTQSPTHLIKTRGQQATLRCSPISGHTSVYWYQQALGLGLQFLLWYDEGEERNRGNFPPRFSGRQFPNYSSELNVNALELEDSALYLCVARGARMNTEAFFGQGTRLTVV.

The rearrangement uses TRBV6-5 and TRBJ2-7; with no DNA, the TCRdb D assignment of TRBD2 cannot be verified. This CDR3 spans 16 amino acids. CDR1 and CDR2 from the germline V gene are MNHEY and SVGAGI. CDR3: CASSSLRRGSSYEQYF.

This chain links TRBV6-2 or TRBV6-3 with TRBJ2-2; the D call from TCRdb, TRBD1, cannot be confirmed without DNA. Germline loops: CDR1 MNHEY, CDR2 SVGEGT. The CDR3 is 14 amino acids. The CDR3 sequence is CASSYPTRSGELFF.

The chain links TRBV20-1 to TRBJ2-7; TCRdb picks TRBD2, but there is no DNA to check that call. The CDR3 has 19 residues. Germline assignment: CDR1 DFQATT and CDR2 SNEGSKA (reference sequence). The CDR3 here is CSAKATPGLAGGSFYEQYF.

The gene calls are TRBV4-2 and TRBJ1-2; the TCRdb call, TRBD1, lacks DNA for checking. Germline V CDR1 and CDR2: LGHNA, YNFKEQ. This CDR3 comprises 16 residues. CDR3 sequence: CASSPWGSGGAGGYTF.

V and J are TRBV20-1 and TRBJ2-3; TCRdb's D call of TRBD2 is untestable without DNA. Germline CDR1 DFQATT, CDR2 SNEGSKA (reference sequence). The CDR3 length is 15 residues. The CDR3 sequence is CSAPPGGGLTDTQYF.

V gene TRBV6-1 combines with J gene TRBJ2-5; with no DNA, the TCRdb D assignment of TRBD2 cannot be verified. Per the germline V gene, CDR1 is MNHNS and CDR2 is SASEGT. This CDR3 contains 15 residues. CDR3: CASSPLRGGQETQYF.

CDR3 protein: CASSLDRGGETQYF. The chain carries TRBV5-1 and TRBJ2-5; TCRdb lists TRBD1, though no DNA is available to test this call. The length of the CDR3 is 14 residues. Germline values: CDR1 SGHRS, CDR2 YFSETQ.

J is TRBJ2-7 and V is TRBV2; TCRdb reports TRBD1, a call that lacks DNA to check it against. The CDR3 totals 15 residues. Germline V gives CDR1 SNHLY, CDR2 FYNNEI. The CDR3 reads CASTDRPISSYEQYF.

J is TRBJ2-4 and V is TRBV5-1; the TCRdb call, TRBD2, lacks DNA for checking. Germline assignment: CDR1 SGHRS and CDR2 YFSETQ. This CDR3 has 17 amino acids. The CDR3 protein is CASSQLLAGGAKNIQYF.

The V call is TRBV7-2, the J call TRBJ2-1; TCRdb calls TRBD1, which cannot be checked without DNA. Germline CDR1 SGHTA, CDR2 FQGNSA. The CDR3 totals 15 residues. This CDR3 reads CASSLETGGYNEQFF. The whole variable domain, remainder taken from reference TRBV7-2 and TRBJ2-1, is GAGVSQSPSNKVTEKGKDVELRCDPISGHTALYWYRQSLGQGLEFLIYFQGNSAPDKSGLPSDRFSAERTGGSVSTLTIQRTQQEDSAVYLCASSLETGGYNEQFFGPGTRLTVL.

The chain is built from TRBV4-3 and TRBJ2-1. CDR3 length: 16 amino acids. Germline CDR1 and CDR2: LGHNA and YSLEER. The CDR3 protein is CASSQDWGRYYNEQFF.

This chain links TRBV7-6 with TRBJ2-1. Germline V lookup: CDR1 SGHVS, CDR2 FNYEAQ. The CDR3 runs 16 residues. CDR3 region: CASSLSRCSSYNEQFF.

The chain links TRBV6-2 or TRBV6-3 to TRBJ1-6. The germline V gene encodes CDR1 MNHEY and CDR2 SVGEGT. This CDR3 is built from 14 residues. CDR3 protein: CASITPPRNSPLHF.

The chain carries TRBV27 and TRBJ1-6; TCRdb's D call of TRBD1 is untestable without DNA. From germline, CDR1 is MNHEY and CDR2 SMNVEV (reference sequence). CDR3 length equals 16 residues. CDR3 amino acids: CASSFWGQAANSPLHF.

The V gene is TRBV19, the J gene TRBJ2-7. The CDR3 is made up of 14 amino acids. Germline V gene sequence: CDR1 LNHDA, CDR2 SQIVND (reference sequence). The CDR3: CASSITARAYEQYF.